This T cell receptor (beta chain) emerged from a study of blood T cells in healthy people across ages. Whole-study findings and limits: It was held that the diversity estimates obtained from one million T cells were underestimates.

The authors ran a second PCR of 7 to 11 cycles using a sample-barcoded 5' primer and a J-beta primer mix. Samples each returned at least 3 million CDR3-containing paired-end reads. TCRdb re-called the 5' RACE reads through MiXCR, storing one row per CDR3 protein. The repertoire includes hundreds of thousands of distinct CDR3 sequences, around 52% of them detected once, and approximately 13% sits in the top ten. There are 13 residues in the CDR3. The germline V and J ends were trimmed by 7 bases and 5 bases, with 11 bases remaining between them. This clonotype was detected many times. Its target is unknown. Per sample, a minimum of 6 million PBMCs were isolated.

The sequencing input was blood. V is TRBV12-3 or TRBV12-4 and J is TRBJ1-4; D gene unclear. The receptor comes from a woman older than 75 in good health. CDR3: CASNREPNEKLFF. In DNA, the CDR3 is TGTGCCAGCAATCGGGAGCCAAATGAAAAACTGTTTTTT.